The entry that follows covers one T cell receptor (beta chain) sequence. The antigen is not known. The CDR3 is made up of 13 amino acids. V was clipped by 4 bases and J by 12 bases; unmatched bases: 9. In germline, CDR1 is MNHNY, CDR2 SVGAGI (reference sequence). Sequenced by immunoSEQ multiplex PCR; TCRdb stores in-frame clones only, minus some. The sample carries more than 150,000 clones, approximately 90% recorded once. This sample was taken from a study of T cell responses to AZD1222 COVID-19 vaccine. The study's findings and limits: Donor demographics were predominantly white British with a female majority; clonal diversity may be underestimated. Without day 14 samples, only post-peak T cell repertoires were studied. Increased Spike-specific TCR breadth and depth were observed after two AZD1222 doses.

The sample in question was peripheral blood, obtained 28 days after the second AZD1222 dose. This clonotype was obtained from an adult who received the AZD1222 COVID-19 vaccine. V usage is TRBV6-6 and J usage is TRBJ1-1, with TRBD1 matching over 9 bases. CDR3 residues: CASSFPRQGVTFF. The CDR3 DNA reads as TGTGCCAGCAGTTTTCCCCGACAGGGGGTAACTTTCTTT.